Listed here is a single T cell receptor beta chain. The antigen is not known. These data belong to a study of cytomegalovirus exposure and HLA in healthy donors. The CDR3 totals 19 residues. The germline CDR1 and CDR2 sequences are GTSNPN and SVGIG (reference sequence). The J segment lost 0 bases and the V segment lost 2 bases, leaving 17 bases of the junction unmatched. Study-wide results and limits: It emerged from a later analysis that several of the most significant clusters appeared to be linked to common viral pathogens.

PCR involved 60 Vbeta and 13 Jbeta primers. Sequencing was performed with immunoSEQ multiplex PCR; in TCRdb, only in-frame clones are kept and a portion is missing. The sample lists around 39,000 clones, approximately 60% occurring once. This sequence was found in a human donor in good health. The V and J genes are TRBV30 and TRBJ2-7; 9 bases are shared with TRBD2. The sample was PBMCs. DNA for the CDR3: TGTGCCTGGAGTTTGGGTTCCTTTCGGGCGGGGGGGCTCTCCTACGAGCAGTACTTC. Translated: CAWSLGSFRAGGLSYEQYF.